A single sample gave rise to the 16 T cell receptor beta chains below, sequenced in a study of blood T cell repertoires in COVID-19. Sequencing used immunoSEQ multiplex PCR; TCRdb keeps in-frame clones, though not all of them. The sample holds around 260,000 clones; roughly 80% are singletons and the top ten take over 8.5%. The sequencing sample was made of peripheral blood. The receptors were sampled from a woman aged 45-65 years who had recovered from COVID-19.

The chain couples TRBV28 to TRBJ2-7, with a weak D call TRBD2 (6 bases). Trimming stripped 11 bases from V and 1 base from J, with 12 bases between. The CDR3 is 12 residues long. Germline CDR1 and CDR2: MDHEN and SYDVKM. CDR3 amino acids: CASFGGSYEQYF. The CDR3 DNA is TGTGCCTCCTTCGGGGGTTCCTACGAGCAGTACTTC.

The genes are TRBV27 and TRBJ2-7; 8 bases map to TRBD1. Trimming removed 3 bases from V and 4 bases from J; junction bases left unmatched: 8. Germline loops: CDR1 MNHEY, CDR2 SMNVEV (reference sequence). The CDR3 is 15 residues long. Written as DNA, the CDR3 is TGTGCCAGCAGTTTTAGGACAGGGTGGGATTACGAGCAGTACTTC. It translates to CASSFRTGWDYEQYF.

The chain uses TRBV27 and TRBJ2-2, with a weak D call TRBD2 (6 bases). Germline V gene lookup returns CDR1 MNHEY and CDR2 SMNVEV (reference sequence). The V end lost 5 bases, the J end lost 7 bases, and 14 bases lay between the germline ends. There are 14 residues in the CDR3. Written as DNA, the CDR3 is TGTGCCAGCAGTCCCGGGACTCTCTACGGGGAGCTGTTTTTT. Translated: CASSPGTLYGELFF.

The chain links TRBV7-9 to TRBJ2-1, with TRBD2 matching 8 bases. Unmatched junction bases numbered 7, after V lost 4 bases and J lost 5 bases. CDR3 length equals 15 residues. Germline CDR1 is SEHNR and CDR2 is FQNEAQ (reference sequence). The CDR3 region has the DNA TGTGCCAGCAGCTCAGCGGGAGCTCGGGACAATGAGCAGTTCTTC. Translated: CASSSAGARDNEQFF.

This chain connects TRBV5-1 to TRBJ1-2, with a weak D call TRBD1 (6 bases). V was shortened by 4 bases and J by 5 bases, with 15 bases between the two germline ends. This CDR3 has 14 amino acids. The germline CDR1 and CDR2 sequences are SGHRS and YFSETQ. CDR3 nucleotide sequence: TGCGCCAGCAGCGACCCGGGGAGGGGGTATGGCTACACCTTC. This encodes CASSDPGRGYGYTF. The whole variable domain, filled in from reference TRBV5-1 and TRBJ1-2, reads KAGVTQTPRYLIKTRGQQVTLSCSPISGHRSVSWYQQTPGQGLQFLFEYFSETQRNKGNFPGRFSGRQFSNSRSEMNVSTLELGDSALYLCASSDPGRGYGYTFGSGTRLTVV.

The chain joins TRBV28 to TRBJ1-1; D remains unclear. Trimming cost V 7 bases and J 3 bases, with 12 bases left between them. This CDR3 contains 13 residues. In germline, CDR1 is MDHEN, CDR2 SYDVKM. The CDR3 loop reads CASTPMRYTEAFF. As DNA, the CDR3 is TGTGCCAGCACCCCAATGCGGTACACTGAAGCTTTCTTT.

The CDR3 DNA follows: TGTGCCAGCAGGTGGTCGGGGGGTACTGAAGCTTTCTTT. Translated: CASRWSGGTEAFF. The chain joins TRBV28 to TRBJ1-1, with D possibly TRBD1 on 5 matching bases. The V end was cut by 6 bases, the J end by 5 bases, with 13 bases between. Germline V gives CDR1 MDHEN, CDR2 SYDVKM. This CDR3 comprises 13 residues.

The rearrangement uses TRBV6-2 or TRBV6-3 and TRBJ2-5; 7 bases are shared with TRBD2. Germline V lookup: CDR1 MNHEY, CDR2 SVGEGT. The J segment lost 5 bases and the V segment lost 2 bases, leaving 11 bases of the junction unmatched. The CDR3 sequence is 16 residues long. CDR3 amino acids: CASSYPPGREWETQYF. CDR3 DNA sequence: TGTGCCAGCAGTTACCCTCCGGGGAGGGAGTGGGAGACCCAGTACTTC.

The chain is built from TRBV2 and TRBJ2-1, with TRBD1 as a possible D gene (6 bases). The CDR3 runs to 13 residues. In germline, CDR1 is SNHLY, CDR2 FYNNEI. Trimming took off 8 bases at V and 4 bases at J, with 12 bases between the two ends. The CDR3 DNA reads as TGTGCCAGCTCACTACAGGGTTACAATGAGCAGTTCTTC. Amino acid sequence: CASSLQGYNEQFF.

Notes on this clone: Other DNA sequences from this sample encode an identical CDR3 as well. This chain joins TRBV2 and TRBJ2-3; no firm D call. The CDR3 covers 11 residues. Trimming left V 5 bases short and J 3 bases short, with 3 bases between. CDR1 and CDR2 (germline): SNHLY, FYNNEI. In DNA form, the CDR3 reads TGTGCCAGCAGTCCGACAGATACGCAGTATTTT. Amino acid sequence: CASSPTDTQYF. The full variable domain, rest sourced from reference TRBV2 and TRBJ2-3, is EPEVTQTPSHQVTQMGQEVILRCVPISNHLYFYWYRQILGQKVEFLVSFYNNEISEKSEIFDDQFSVERPDGSNFTLKIRSTKLEDSAMYFCASSPTDTQYFGPGTRLTVL.

This chain links TRBV24-1 with TRBJ2-3; 10 nucleotides align to TRBD2. CDR1 is KGHDR and CDR2 is SFDVKD in the germline V gene. With 5 bases clipped from V and 0 bases from J, the junction kept 10 bases outside the gene matches. The CDR3 is 18 residues long. CDR3 nucleotides: TGTGCCACCAGTGGCCTAGCGGGAGTTAGGGGAAGCACAGATACGCAGTATTTT. Translating gives CATSGLAGVRGSTDTQYF.

A few counts support this clone. V and J are TRBV3-1 (or the pseudogene TRBV3-2) and TRBJ2-7, with 9 nucleotides matching TRBD1. V dropped 4 bases and J dropped 6; count of bases not matched to a gene: 7. The CDR3 runs to 14 residues. Germline lookup yields CDR1 LGHDT and CDR2 YNNKEL (reference sequence). CDR3 in amino acids: CASSPGTGRSEQYF. CDR3 DNA: TGTGCCAGCAGCCCAGGGACAGGGCGGAGCGAGCAGTACTTC.

The chain joins TRBV9 to TRBJ2-7; 8 bases agree with TRBD1. Looked up from germline, CDR1 is SGDLS and CDR2 is YYNGEE. The V segment lost 0 bases and the J segment 0 bases; nucleotides outside the gene matches: 5. The CDR3 length is 16 residues. This chain's CDR3 is CASSVGGQASSYEQYF. As DNA, the CDR3 is TGTGCCAGCAGCGTAGGGGGACAGGCGAGCTCCTACGAGCAGTACTTC.

The J gene is TRBJ1-5, the V gene TRBV4-2, with D maybe TRBD1 (6 bases). This CDR3 contains 19 residues. V lost 4 bases to trimming and J lost 0 bases, with 22 bases between them. Germline-derived CDR1 and CDR2 are LGHNA and YNFKEQ. DNA of the CDR3: TGTGCCAGCAGCCGGTCACCAGGGGACGGCGCCTATAGCAATCAGCCCCAGCATTTT. This translates into CASSRSPGDGAYSNQPQHF.

This sequence joins TRBV2 and TRBJ2-1, with 11 bases that match TRBD2. The CDR3 loop spans 15 amino acids. The V segment lost 7 bases and the J segment 8 bases; nucleotides outside the gene matches: 10. Germline V gives CDR1 SNHLY, CDR2 FYNNEI. The CDR3 DNA is TGTGCCAGCAACCGGCTAGCGGGGGGTTGGGATGAGCAGTTCTTC. This encodes CASNRLAGGWDEQFF.

The chain couples TRBV6-6 to TRBJ1-1; a weak D match, TRBD1 (5 bases). The V gene lost 0 bases and the J gene lost 2 bases, with 10 bases spanning the gap. The CDR3 runs 15 residues. The germline CDR1 and CDR2 sequences are MNHNY and SVGAGI (reference sequence). CDR3 residues: CASSYSSQGNTEAFF. The CDR3 DNA sequence: TGTGCCAGCAGTTACTCTAGTCAGGGAAACACTGAAGCTTTCTTT.